This TCR beta chain was recovered during a study of blood T cell repertoires in COVID-19. At the level of the study: Collection of acute and convalescent COVID-19 samples took place in the United States, Italy and Spain. T cells, B-cell-depleted T cells, or PBMCs provided the cDNA or gDNA that served as material.

V was shortened by 1 base and J by 0 bases, with 11 bases between the two germline ends. Germline V gene data show CDR1 as SGHNT and CDR2 as YYREEE (reference sequence). CDR3 length: 15 amino acids. In the original workflow: Reference gene primers were amplified, and this amplification served to estimate nucleated cell counts. Sequencing was performed with immunoSEQ multiplex PCR; in TCRdb, only in-frame clones are kept and a portion is missing. That table gives V, J and clone size, and the DNA gave D and trimming. The data contain some 200,000 clones, 88% of them singletons. J is TRBJ2-7 and V is TRBV5-4; possible D gene TRBD2, 6 bases. Sequenced: peripheral blood. The origin of this receptor is a young man with active or convalescent COVID-19. CDR3 loop: CASSLPVGSSYEQYF. CDR3 nucleotides: TGTGCCAGCAGCTTGCCTGTCGGGAGCTCCTACGAGCAGTACTTC.